Presented here are 19 T cell receptor beta chains from one specimen sequenced in a study of response to subunit inactivated influenza vaccine (dated by TCRdb to 2016 to 2019). Receptor libraries were prepared by RT-PCR. Instrument used: Illumina HiSeq 2500. TCRdb passed the public sequencing reads through fastp at Q25 and MiXCR, retaining productive beta sequences. Rows are unified per CDR3 protein, each entry keeping the most common DNA and genes. This sample has 540,000 or so distinct CDR3 sequences in its table, and 10% to 15% of those were observed once. The top ten clonotypes cover roughly 13% of the sample. In light of the paper, this sample's time point label describes: around 45 days after influenza vaccine administration. The sample in question was PBMCs from blood, obtained 35 to 45 days after vaccination. These receptors were taken from a man in his forties or fifties who received an inactivated influenza vaccine. Donor details come from another sample of the same person, matched by shared clones.

This clonotype has only a few counts. The rearrangement joins TRBV18 to TRBJ2-7; D possibly corresponds to TRBD1 (5 bases). The CDR3 consists of 15 residues. The V gene lost 6 bases and the J gene lost 0 bases, with 15 bases spanning the gap. Germline V gene sequence: CDR1 KGHSH, CDR2 LQKENI. CDR3 loop: CASSNKDIISYEQYF. The CDR3 DNA reads as TGTGCCAGCTCTAACAAGGACATAATCTCCTACGAGCAGTACTTC.

The chain couples TRBV3-1 to TRBJ2-3; 8 nucleotides align to TRBD1. Germline loops: CDR1 LGHDT, CDR2 YNNKEL (reference sequence). The CDR3 is 16 residues long. V shed 3 bases and J 0 bases; nucleotides not matched to a gene: 5. The CDR3: CASSHRQGTSTDTQYF. CDR3 bases: TGTGCCAGCAGCCATAGACAGGGGACCAGCACAGATACGCAGTATTTT.

This clonotype was observed a few times. The chain recombines TRBV2 with TRBJ2-3, with TRBD2 as a possible D gene (6 bases). The CDR3 sequence is 15 residues long. The germline CDR1 and CDR2 sequences are SNHLY and FYNNEI. Trimming left V 4 bases short and J 2 bases short, with 13 bases between. For the CDR3, the DNA is TGTGCCAGCAGTGTCACTAGCACTTCCACAGATACGCAGTATTTT. Translation gives CASSVTSTSTDTQYF.

The rearrangement links TRBV28 to TRBJ2-7; 11 bases match TRBD1. The germline gives CDR1 MDHEN, CDR2 SYDVKM. V trimming: 5 bases; J trimming: 4 bases; junction bases outside the gene matches: 22. The CDR3 sequence is 20 residues long. CDR3 nucleotide sequence: TGTGCCAGCAGTACCTCAGGGTGGACAGGGGGCGAAGGCTGGTCTTACGAGCAGTACTTC. Residues: CASSTSGWTGGEGWSYEQYF.

This clonotype was detected a few times. The chain employs TRBV7-3 and TRBJ2-5; TRBD1 matches at 9 bases. V was clipped by 0 bases and J by 5 bases; unmatched bases: 13. The CDR3 totals 18 residues. Germline values: CDR1 SGHTA, CDR2 FQGTGA. CDR3 region: CASSLTGQGSRVGETQYF. The CDR3 nucleotides read TGTGCCAGCAGCTTAACGGGACAGGGCTCCCGAGTGGGGGAGACCCAGTACTTC.

This clonotype was counted between two and nine times. This rearrangement joins TRBV25-1 to TRBJ1-2, with D maybe TRBD1 (5 bases). Trimming took 5 bases from V and 8 from J, leaving 12 bases between them. Germline V gives CDR1 MGHDK, CDR2 SYGVNS. This CDR3 comprises 12 residues. CDR3 bases: TGTGCCAGCAGTCTCGGGGCCGAGGGCTACACCTTC. This sequence encodes CASSLGAEGYTF.

This clonotype was found many times. This chain uses TRBV7-9 with TRBJ1-5; the D gene is possibly TRBD1 (5 bases). Per the germline V gene, CDR1 is SEHNR and CDR2 is FQNEAQ (reference sequence). V was cut by 5 bases and J by 1 base, with 9 bases left in between. The length of the CDR3 is 14 residues. The chain's CDR3 is CASSPRDSNQPQHF. CDR3 nucleotide sequence: TGTGCCAGCAGCCCGAGGGACAGCAATCAGCCCCAGCATTTT.

This clonotype was recorded a few times. The V and J genes are TRBV6-2 or TRBV6-3 and TRBJ2-7, with TRBD2 identical over 8 bases. The length of the CDR3 is 16 residues. Germline CDR1 reads MNHEY; CDR2 reads SVGEGT. J gave up 2 bases and V 7 bases, and 13 bases lay outside the gene matches. The CDR3 protein is CASNPMSGRPPYEQYF. Here the CDR3 DNA reads TGTGCCAGCAACCCAATGAGCGGGAGACCGCCCTACGAGCAGTACTTC.

This chain links TRBV5-4 with TRBJ2-2, with 11 positions matching TRBD2. The germline V gene encodes CDR1 SGHNT and CDR2 YYREEE (reference sequence). V dropped 4 bases and J dropped 7; count of bases not matched to a gene: 15. This CDR3 region has 18 residues. The CDR3 nucleotides are TGTGCCAGCAGCATCCCAGGGGCTAGCGGGAGGTCTATCGGGGAGCTGTTTTTT. This codes for CASSIPGASGRSIGELFF.

This rearrangement joins TRBV12-3 or TRBV12-4 to TRBJ2-7; no clear D gene. V was clipped by 2 bases and J by 0 bases, with 5 bases between them. This CDR3 has 13 amino acids. The CDR3 protein is CASSLRHSYEQYF. DNA of the CDR3: TGTGCCAGCAGTTTACGGCACTCCTACGAGCAGTACTTC.

There are a few counts of this clonotype. The chain combines TRBV7-2 with TRBJ1-5; TRBD1 agrees at 9 bases. CDR1 and CDR2 from the germline V gene are SGHTA and FQGNSA. The CDR3 contains 14 residues. V dropped 4 bases and J dropped 7; count of bases not matched to a gene: 5. CDR3 in DNA: TGTGCCAGCAGCTCAATGGACAGGGGACAGCCCCAGCATTTT. It is translated as CASSSMDRGQPQHF.

This clonotype was counted many times. The rearrangement joins TRBV5-1 to TRBJ2-2, with a weak D call TRBD1 (5 bases). The CDR3 covers 16 residues. The germline V gene has CDR1 SGHRS and CDR2 YFSETQ. V was clipped by 4 bases and J by 0 bases, with 13 bases between them. The CDR3 region is CASSPPGLANTGELFF. CDR3 sequence (DNA): TGCGCCAGCAGCCCACCAGGGCTTGCGAACACCGGGGAGCTGTTTTTT. Complete variable domain (other parts from reference TRBV5-1 and TRBJ2-2): KAGVTQTPRYLIKTRGQQVTLSCSPISGHRSVSWYQQTPGQGLQFLFEYFSETQRNKGNFPGRFSGRQFSNSRSEMNVSTLELGDSALYLCASSPPGLANTGELFFGEGSRLTVL.

This clonotype was picked up a small number of times. The V call is TRBV20-1, the J call TRBJ1-6; TRBD1 matches 8 bases. J gave up 8 bases and V 2 bases, and 5 bases lay outside the gene matches. The CDR3 has 14 residues. Germline V lookup: CDR1 DFQATT, CDR2 SNEGSKA (reference sequence). CDR3 in DNA: TGCAGTGCTAGACAGGGGGCTATTGATTCACCCCTCCACTTT. This encodes CSARQGAIDSPLHF.

With regard to this clonotype: At one of its ends the junction is not consistent with the germline gene, which may arise from a read error. This rearrangement joins TRBV5-1 to TRBJ2-1; D unresolved. This CDR3 is built from 12 residues. Germline CDR1 reads SGHRS; CDR2 reads YFSETQ. The CDR3 loop reads CASSLIANGQFF. In nucleotides, the CDR3 is TGCGCCAGCAGCTTGATCGCCAATGGGCAGTTCTTC.

The chain has TRBV7-2 and TRBJ2-7, with 8 positions matching TRBD1. The CDR3 covers 15 residues. After removal of 6 bases from V and 0 bases from J, the junction contained 7 bases not matched to a gene. Germline V gene sequence: CDR1 SGHTA, CDR2 FQGNSA. The CDR3 DNA follows: TGTGCCAGCAGGAAGGACAGGGACCCCTCCTACGAGCAGTACTTC. It translates to CASRKDRDPSYEQYF. Supplemented by reference TRBV7-2 and TRBJ2-7, the full variable domain reads GAGVSQSPSNKVTEKGKDVELRCDPISGHTALYWYRQSLGQGLEFLIYFQGNSAPDKSGLPSDRFSAERTGGSVSTLTIQRTQQEDSAVYLCASRKDRDPSYEQYFGPGTRLTVT.

This clonotype was found a few times. The genes are TRBV20-1 and TRBJ2-7; the D is unclear. The CDR3 covers 12 residues. From germline, CDR1 is DFQATT and CDR2 SNEGSKA (reference sequence). V was trimmed by 3 bases and J by 0 bases, leaving 6 bases between them. Here the CDR3 DNA reads TGCAGTGCTAGGTCCCCCTCCTACGAGCAGTACTTC. The encoded protein is CSARSPSYEQYF.

This clonotype was seen ten or more times. This chain links TRBV12-3 or TRBV12-4 with TRBJ2-1; 9 bases fit TRBD2. V was pared by 5 bases and J by 4 bases, with 6 bases of the junction left unmatched. This CDR3 spans 15 amino acids. The CDR3 region has the DNA TGTGCCAGCAGTCCCCATGCGGGAGGGTACAATGAGCAGTTCTTC. Protein product: CASSPHAGGYNEQFF.

The table lists this clonotype with many counts. This chain uses TRBV24-1 with TRBJ2-1, with D perhaps TRBD1 or TRBD2 (5 bases each). The CDR3 has 17 amino acids. V lost 5 bases, J lost 4 bases, and 20 bases lay in between. Germline CDR1 and CDR2: KGHDR and SFDVKD. The CDR3 loop reads CATSAWPGTAQYNEQFF. The DNA for the CDR3 is TGTGCCACCAGTGCCTGGCCCGGGACGGCCCAATACAATGAGCAGTTCTTC.

In its sample, this clonotype was seen many times. The chain couples TRBV20-1 to TRBJ1-5; perhaps TRBD1 as D (6 bases). Trimming pared 3 bases from V and 4 bases from J, leaving 16 bases between. The CDR3 length is 15 residues. CDR1 is DFQATT, CDR2 SNEGSKA, per germline (reference sequence). CDR3 in amino acids: CSASQGHWGNQPQHF. The CDR3 DNA is TGCAGTGCTAGCCAGGGACACTGGGGAAATCAGCCCCAGCATTTT.